These 25 T cell receptor beta chains came from one sample sequenced in a study of blood T cell repertoires in COVID-19. The table came from immunoSEQ multiplex PCR; TCRdb's copy has only in-frame clones and leaves some out. The data contain under 450,000 clones, over 75% of them singletons. The sample comprised PBMCs or T cells enriched from blood (not recorded which). The receptors come from a man younger than 45 who had recovered from COVID-19.

This sequence joins TRBV19 and TRBJ1-4; D call uncertain. The CDR3 has 14 amino acids. From germline, CDR1 is LNHDA and CDR2 SQIVND (reference sequence). Trimming stripped 4 bases from V and 5 bases from J, with 11 bases between. The CDR3, as DNA: TGTGCCAGTAGTACCCCCGGGATCAATGAAAAACTGTTTTTT. Encoded protein: CASSTPGINEKLFF.

V and J are TRBV5-1 and TRBJ1-2, with D hard to call. The germline V and J ends were trimmed by 0 bases and 8 bases, with 17 bases remaining between them. The CDR3 extends over 15 amino acids. Per the germline V gene, CDR1 is SGHRS and CDR2 is YFSETQ. CDR3 nucleotide sequence: TGCGCCAGCAGCTTGGCGGACGGGATACCTATGGGCTACACCTTC. Encoded protein: CASSLADGIPMGYTF.

The V gene is TRBV18, the J gene TRBJ1-5; D is perhaps TRBD1 (6 bases). Per germline, CDR1 KGHSH and CDR2 LQKENI. V lost 1 base and J 9 bases, leaving 19 bases between the germline ends. The CDR3 runs 16 residues. The CDR3 DNA sequence: TGTGCCAGCTCACCACGGAGGACAGTCGGCGAATTGCCCCAGCATTTT. Residues: CASSPRRTVGELPQHF.

The chain recombines TRBV7-2 with TRBJ1-3, with 7 bases matching TRBD1. V was pared by 5 bases and J by 0 bases, with 10 bases of the junction left unmatched. Germline lookup yields CDR1 SGHTA and CDR2 FQGNSA. The length of the CDR3 is 17 residues. The CDR3 sequence is CASSGPPGGDSGNTIYF. The CDR3 DNA sequence: TGTGCCAGCAGCGGGCCGCCAGGGGGTGACTCTGGAAACACCATATATTTT. Full variable domain (remainder filled in from reference TRBV7-2 and TRBJ1-3): GAGVSQSPSNKVTEKGKDVELRCDPISGHTALYWYRQSLGQGLEFLIYFQGNSAPDKSGLPSDRFSAERTGGSVSTLTIQRTQQEDSAVYLCASSGPPGGDSGNTIYFGEGSWLTVV.

The chain combines TRBV6-6 with TRBJ1-2, with TRBD1 as a possible D gene (5 bases). The V and J ends lost 6 bases and 8 bases respectively, with 16 bases between them. The CDR3 spans 13 residues. Looked up from germline, CDR1 is MNHNY and CDR2 is SVGAGI (reference sequence). CDR3 in amino acids: CASSPRGGAGYTF. CDR3 DNA sequence: TGTGCCAGCAGCCCCCGGGGAGGGGCGGGCTACACCTTC.

This clone has more than one count but fewer than ten. This same CDR3 is encoded by further DNA sequences in the sample. The rearrangement joins TRBV18 to TRBJ1-1, with D possibly being TRBD1 (5 bases). V shed 3 bases and J shed 1 base, with 6 bases lying between them. Per germline, CDR1 KGHSH and CDR2 LQKENI. The CDR3 is 13 amino acids. The CDR3 DNA is TGTGCCAGCTCACCGGGGGGGAACACTGAAGCTTTCTTT. As protein: CASSPGGNTEAFF.

V and J are TRBV4-1 and TRBJ2-4; 13 bases are a match to TRBD2. Trimming took 1 base from V and 1 from J; bases not matched to a gene: 7. CDR1 and CDR2 from the germline V gene are MGHRA and YSYEKL. The CDR3 runs to 19 residues. The DNA of the CDR3 is TGCGCCAGCAGCCAAGCGACTAGCGGGGGGAGGGCGGCCAAAAACATTCAGTACTTC. Amino acids: CASSQATSGGRAAKNIQYF.

V and J are TRBV25-1 and TRBJ2-7, with TRBD2 identical over 10 bases. Germline V gene sequence: CDR1 MGHDK, CDR2 SYGVNS. There are 14 residues in the CDR3. Germline trimming cut 5 bases from V and 2 bases from J; bases unmatched to any gene: 3. DNA for the CDR3: TGTGCCAGCAGTACTAGCGGGGCTGCCTACGAGCAGTACTTC. Protein: CASSTSGAAYEQYF.

The V gene is TRBV7-2, the J gene TRBJ1-5; D gene ambiguous. This CDR3 spans 15 amino acids. With 7 bases removed from V and 1 base from J, the gap between germline ends came to 14 bases. Germline V gene sequence: CDR1 SGHTA, CDR2 FQGNSA. CDR3 DNA: TGTGCCAGCACCCCCCTGGGCACCAGCAATCAGCCCCAGCATTTT. This sequence encodes CASTPLGTSNQPQHF.

The chain recombines TRBV6-5 with TRBJ1-6, with D tentatively TRBD1 (6 bases). The germline V gene encodes CDR1 MNHEY and CDR2 SVGAGI. Trimming removed 10 bases at V and 6 bases at J, with 16 bases between. The CDR3 contains 14 residues. The CDR3 sequence: CATHGGAGNSPLHF. The CDR3 DNA reads as TGTGCCACCCACGGGGGGGCGGGTAATTCACCCCTCCACTTT.

The rearrangement joins TRBV7-6 to TRBJ1-6; 7 nucleotides line up with TRBD1. The CDR3 covers 14 residues. The germline gives CDR1 SGHVS, CDR2 FNYEAQ. After removal of 5 bases from V and 7 bases from J, the junction contained 5 bases not matched to a gene. The CDR3 loop reads CASSPGQPNSPLHF. CDR3 bases: TGTGCCAGCAGCCCGGGACAGCCGAATTCACCCCTCCACTTT.

The chain is built from TRBV6-1 and TRBJ1-1; D is unresolved. Germline CDR1 and CDR2: MNHNS and SASEGT. The CDR3 extends over 15 amino acids. V was clipped by 2 bases and J by 2 bases, with 12 bases between them. CDR3 amino acids: CASSEMSVPNTEAFF. The CDR3 DNA sequence: TGTGCCAGCAGTGAAATGTCGGTTCCAAACACTGAAGCTTTCTTT.

This rearrangement joins TRBV11-2 to TRBJ2-7, with 7 positions matching TRBD2. V lost 5 bases, J lost 2 bases, and 12 bases stayed unmatched. The CDR3 has 16 residues. Germline V gives CDR1 SGHAT, CDR2 FQNNGV. The CDR3 DNA is TGTGCCAGCAGCCCTTTGCCGGCTAGCGGTACCTACGAGCAGTACTTC. Amino acid sequence: CASSPLPASGTYEQYF.

V is TRBV5-1 and J is TRBJ2-3; a possible D gene is TRBD2 (5 bases). This CDR3 comprises 16 residues. Germline values: CDR1 SGHRS, CDR2 YFSETQ. V lost 1 base to trimming and J lost 0 bases, with 12 bases between them. The CDR3 reads CASSLWVATSTDTQYF. The CDR3, as DNA: TGCGCCAGCAGCTTGTGGGTAGCGACTAGCACAGATACGCAGTATTTT.

On this clone: Additional DNA sequences in this sample encode the identical CDR3. The V call is TRBV12-3 or TRBV12-4, the J call TRBJ1-5; no firm D call. The CDR3 sequence is 12 residues long. V lost 6 bases and J lost 4, with 7 bases in between. CDR3 sequence: CASSAINQPQHF. The CDR3 nucleotides are TGTGCCAGCAGCGCTATAAATCAGCCCCAGCATTTT.

The gene calls are TRBV2 and TRBJ1-6; 7 bases map to TRBD1. V lost 2 bases and J lost 10; bases outside the gene matches: 11. Germline-derived CDR1 and CDR2 are SNHLY and FYNNEI. The CDR3 consists of 16 residues. DNA of the CDR3: TGTGCCAGCAGTGAATGGGCAGGGGGTCAGGAATCACCCCTCCACTTT. This sequence encodes CASSEWAGGQESPLHF.

The chain joins TRBV28 to TRBJ1-5; 10 nucleotides align to TRBD1. The CDR3 has 17 amino acids. In germline, CDR1 is MDHEN, CDR2 SYDVKM. The trim removed 6 bases at V and 0 bases at J, leaving 8 bases unmatched. The CDR3 loop reads CASSSGQGTYSNQPQHF. The CDR3 DNA follows: TGTGCCAGCAGCTCGGGACAGGGGACATATAGCAATCAGCCCCAGCATTTT.

This chain joins TRBV2 and TRBJ2-7, with 9 bases that match TRBD1. Unmatched junction bases numbered 11, after V lost 7 bases and J lost 7 bases. Germline V gene data show CDR1 as SNHLY and CDR2 as FYNNEI. This CDR3 comprises 14 residues. The CDR3, as DNA: TGTGCCAGCATGGCTAGGACAGGGGCGGGGGAGCAGTACTTC. Translating it yields CASMARTGAGEQYF.

The chain couples TRBV29-1 to TRBJ1-2, with a tentative D call TRBD1 (6 bases). V was shortened by 7 bases and J by 3 bases, with 18 bases between the two germline ends. CDR1 is SQVTM, CDR2 ANQGSEA, per germline. The CDR3 is 14 residues long. In DNA form, the CDR3 reads TGCAGCGCTCAGGGGCGGGGGCGCGACTATGGCTACACCTTC. It is translated as CSAQGRGRDYGYTF.

The CDR3: CASSYSDRTPYGYTF. CDR3 in DNA: TGTGCCAGCAGTTACTCGGACAGGACGCCCTATGGCTACACCTTC. This sequence joins TRBV6-5 and TRBJ1-2, with 7 bases matching TRBD1. The CDR3 length is 15 residues. J was trimmed by 4 bases and V by 0 bases; bases with no gene match: 5. Germline CDR1 is MNHEY and CDR2 is SVGAGI.

This CDR3 is CASRTRLSGNTIYF. DNA for the CDR3: TGTGCCAGCAGGACACGGCTCTCTGGAAACACCATATATTTT. The V call is TRBV6-5, the J call TRBJ1-3; no reliable D call. V was cut by 6 bases and J by 0 bases, with 9 bases left in between. Germline V gene data show CDR1 as MNHEY and CDR2 as SVGAGI. This CDR3 region has 14 residues.

The chain has TRBV10-2 and TRBJ1-2; TRBD1 matches at 8 bases. The CDR3 runs 15 residues. Per germline, CDR1 WSHSY and CDR2 SAAADI. The trim removed 4 bases at V and 6 bases at J, leaving 10 bases unmatched. The CDR3: CASSGAQRTGNGYTF. The CDR3, as DNA: TGCGCCAGCAGTGGGGCCCAACGGACAGGGAATGGCTACACCTTC.

The chain carries TRBV5-1 and TRBJ2-1, with D perhaps TRBD2 (7 bases). The V and J ends lost 1 base and 2 bases respectively, with 10 bases between them. Germline V lookup: CDR1 SGHRS, CDR2 YFSETQ. This CDR3 is built from 15 residues. CDR3 DNA: TGCGCCAGCAGCTTGTCGGGGGGCGCCTACAATGAGCAGTTCTTC. Amino acid sequence: CASSLSGGAYNEQFF.

This clone was observed once. The chain uses TRBV5-6 and TRBJ1-1, with TRBD1 identical over 11 bases. The V and J ends lost 4 bases and 4 bases, in that order; junction bases with no gene match: 9. The CDR3 is 16 residues long. From germline, CDR1 is SGHDT and CDR2 YYEEEE. CDR3 nucleotides: TGTGCCAGCAGCATACGGGACAGGGGGTTGGGCACTGAAGCTTTCTTT. As protein: CASSIRDRGLGTEAFF.

This rearrangement joins TRBV6-5 to TRBJ1-5, with 9 bases fitting TRBD1. The CDR3 spans 15 residues. Germline lookup yields CDR1 MNHEY and CDR2 SVGAGI. The junction had 7 bases not matched to a gene; V was cut back by 4 bases and J by 6 bases. DNA for the CDR3: TGTGCCAGCAGTTCCGAGGGACAGGGTAGTCAGCCCCAGCATTTT. Residues: CASSSEGQGSQPQHF.